The 19 T cell receptor beta chains listed next were all sequenced from one sample in a study of T cell responses to AZD1222 COVID-19 vaccine. Repertoires were generated with immunoSEQ multiplex PCR, while TCRdb's copy carries only in-frame clones and drops some. The table shows 200,000 to 250,000 clones, with less than 95% occurring only once. Specimen: peripheral blood, collected 28 days after the second dose of the MenACWY control vaccine. The receptors here all came from an adult who received the MenACWY meningococcal vaccine as a control.

This clone was found once. The V and J genes are TRBV27 and TRBJ2-1; no clear D gene. Germline V gene sequence: CDR1 MNHEY, CDR2 SMNVEV (reference sequence). V lost 3 bases and J 9 bases, leaving 9 bases between the germline ends. The CDR3 is 12 residues long. As DNA, the CDR3 is TGTGCCAGCAGTTTGACACGGAGTGAGCAGTTCTTC. This translates into CASSLTRSEQFF.

This sequence joins TRBV14 and TRBJ1-6, with TRBD1 as a possible D gene (6 bases). Looked up from germline, CDR1 is SGHDN and CDR2 is FVKESK. With 4 bases removed from V and 7 bases from J, the gap between germline ends came to 14 bases. The CDR3 extends over 15 amino acids. For the CDR3, the DNA is TGTGCCAGCAGCCTTCGGACAGCCGAGAATTCACCCCTCCACTTT. It is translated as CASSLRTAENSPLHF.

The chain uses TRBV7-9 and TRBJ1-2; D may be TRBD1 (5 bases). Trimming pared 3 bases from V and 8 bases from J, leaving 10 bases between. The CDR3 is 12 residues long. The germline CDR1 and CDR2 sequences are SEHNR and FQNEAQ (reference sequence). CDR3 region: CASSLGVWGYTF. DNA for the CDR3: TGTGCCAGCAGCTTGGGGGTGTGGGGCTACACCTTC.

This CDR3 reads CASSFAGGAGWTEAFF. The CDR3 coding sequence is TGTGCCAGCAGCTTCGCTGGGGGCGCGGGTTGGACTGAAGCTTTCTTT. V is TRBV7-8 and J is TRBJ1-1; tentatively, D is TRBD1 (6 bases). Per the germline V gene, CDR1 is SGHVS and CDR2 is FQNEAQ. V lost 3 bases and J 5 bases, leaving 19 bases between the germline ends. CDR3 length: 16 amino acids.

The sample holds a few counts of this clone. J is TRBJ1-4 and V is TRBV28; 8 bases map to TRBD1. V shed 6 bases and J 7 bases; nucleotides not matched to a gene: 10. The CDR3 runs to 15 residues. Germline assignment: CDR1 MDHEN and CDR2 SYDVKM. CDR3 bases: TGTGCCAGCAGGGAAGACAGGGGTTCAGGTGAAAAACTGTTTTTT. Translating it yields CASREDRGSGEKLFF. The complete variable domain, with remaining parts taken from reference TRBV28 and TRBJ1-4, reads DVKVTQSSRYLVKRTGEKVFLECVQDMDHENMFWYRQDPGLGLRLIYFSYDVKMKEKGDIPEGYSVSREKKERFSLILESASTNQTSMYLCASREDRGSGEKLFFGSGTQLSVL.

The V gene is TRBV7-2, the J gene TRBJ1-2; 9 nucleotides match TRBD1. This CDR3 is built from 16 residues. In germline, CDR1 is SGHTA, CDR2 FQGNSA. The V and J ends lost 4 bases and 8 bases, in that order; junction bases with no gene match: 14. The CDR3 loop reads CASSSASGTGLRGYTF. CDR3 sequence (DNA): TGTGCCAGCAGCTCAGCCTCCGGGACAGGGCTTAGGGGCTACACCTTC.

CDR3 residues: CASSPVRSTEAFF. CDR3 bases: TGTGCCAGTAGTCCTGTGAGGAGCACTGAAGCTTTCTTT. The J gene is TRBJ1-1, the V gene TRBV19; D is unresolved. Deletions cut 5 bases from V and 4 bases from J, with 11 bases between. From germline, CDR1 is LNHDA and CDR2 SQIVND (reference sequence). The CDR3 consists of 13 residues. Supplemented by reference TRBV19 and TRBJ1-1, the full variable domain reads DGGITQSPKYLFRKEGQNVTLSCEQNLNHDAMYWYRQDPGQGLRLIYYSQIVNDFQKGDIAEGYSVSREKKESFPLTVTSAQKNPTAFYLCASSPVRSTEAFFGQGTRLTVV.

This clone was seen at least ten times. The rearrangement uses TRBV5-4 and TRBJ1-6, with D perhaps matching TRBD1 (6 bases). The germline V gene has CDR1 SGHNT and CDR2 YYREEE (reference sequence). The CDR3 contains 16 residues. Trimming cost V 4 bases and J 3 bases, with 14 bases left between them. The CDR3 is CASSVGGGGYNSPLHF. Here the CDR3 DNA reads TGTGCCAGCAGCGTCGGGGGCGGGGGCTATAATTCACCCCTCCACTTT.

This clone was found once. The rearrangement links TRBV18 to TRBJ1-1; a possible D gene is TRBD1 (6 bases). With 3 bases removed from V and 1 base from J, the gap between germline ends came to 15 bases. The CDR3 consists of 16 residues. Germline V lookup: CDR1 KGHSH, CDR2 LQKENI. CDR3 nucleotide sequence: TGTGCCAGCTCACCGCCAAACAGGGTGGCGAACACTGAAGCTTTCTTT. This translates into CASSPPNRVANTEAFF.

The rearrangement links TRBV9 to TRBJ1-5, with no clear D. The CDR3 covers 14 residues. The germline V and J ends were trimmed by 2 bases and 0 bases, with 6 bases remaining between them. From germline, CDR1 is SGDLS and CDR2 YYNGEE. The CDR3 is CASSVSNSNQPQHF. CDR3 bases: TGTGCCAGCAGCGTTTCAAATAGCAATCAGCCCCAGCATTTT. The whole variable domain, remainder taken from reference TRBV9 and TRBJ1-5, is DSGVTQTPKHLITATGQRVTLRCSPRSGDLSVYWYQQSLDQGLQFLIQYYNGEERAKGNILERFSAQQFPDLHSELNLSSLELGDSALYFCASSVSNSNQPQHFGDGTRLSIL.

The chain is built from TRBV5-1 and TRBJ2-3; 7 bases match TRBD2. The CDR3 loop spans 14 amino acids. Losses at the gene ends were 4 bases for V and 3 bases for J; bases not matched to a gene: 5. Germline V gives CDR1 SGHRS, CDR2 YFSETQ. CDR3: CASSTRLATDTQYF. The CDR3 DNA reads TGCGCCAGCAGCACCAGACTAGCTACAGATACGCAGTATTTT.

The V and J genes are TRBV12-3 or TRBV12-4 and TRBJ2-3, with D hard to call. Trimming pared 3 bases from V and 3 bases from J, leaving 1 base between. There are 11 residues in the CDR3. CDR3 DNA: TGTGCCAGCAGTTTTACAGATACGCAGTATTTT. Protein: CASSFTDTQYF.

This chain uses TRBV18 with TRBJ1-2; tentative D call: TRBD1 (6 bases). Trimming left V 3 bases short and J 2 bases short, with 10 bases between. Germline CDR1 is KGHSH and CDR2 is LQKENI. This CDR3 has 14 residues. CDR3 residues: CASSPYRENYGYTF. The CDR3 coding sequence is TGTGCCAGCTCACCTTACAGGGAAAACTATGGCTACACCTTC.

On this clone itself: Other nucleotide sequences in the sample specify the same CDR3. This rearrangement joins TRBV5-1 to TRBJ2-2; D is possibly TRBD2 (6 bases). Germline V gene data show CDR1 as SGHRS and CDR2 as YFSETQ. Trimming pared 0 bases from V and 0 bases from J, leaving 6 bases between. The CDR3 length is 15 residues. CDR3 coding DNA: TGCGCCAGCAGCTTGGGCGGGACGAACACCGGGGAGCTGTTTTTT. Its translation: CASSLGGTNTGELFF.

In its sample, this clone was seen a few times. The chain combines TRBV30 with TRBJ2-7, with TRBD1 matching over 8 bases. This CDR3 comprises 13 residues. After removal of 2 bases from V and 2 bases from J, the junction contained 2 bases not matched to a gene. Germline loops: CDR1 GTSNPN, CDR2 SVGIG (reference sequence). The CDR3 reads CAWSTGGPYEQYF. CDR3 nucleotides: TGTGCCTGGAGTACAGGGGGGCCCTACGAGCAGTACTTC.

The genes are TRBV7-2 and TRBJ2-3; a weak D match, TRBD2 (5 bases). V dropped 5 bases and J dropped 1 base, with 13 bases sitting between them. The CDR3 length is 15 residues. From germline, CDR1 is SGHTA and CDR2 FQGNSA. The CDR3 protein is CASSPDLRRTDTQYF. The DNA for the CDR3 is TGTGCCAGCAGCCCGGACTTAAGACGCACAGATACGCAGTATTTT.

This clone was seen only once. The V gene is TRBV30, the J gene TRBJ2-1; D unclear. Germline lookup yields CDR1 GTSNPN and CDR2 SVGIG (reference sequence). V lost 1 base, J lost 3 bases, and 7 bases lay in between. The CDR3 sequence is 13 residues long. CDR3 nucleotide sequence: TGTGCCTGGAGTGCCCCATACTACAATGAGCAGTTCTTC. This sequence encodes CAWSAPYYNEQFF.

V gene TRBV15 combines with J gene TRBJ2-6, with unresolved D. V lost 5 bases and J lost 1, with 9 bases in between. The CDR3 is made up of 15 amino acids. Germline V gives CDR1 LNHNV, CDR2 YYDKDF (reference sequence). The CDR3 DNA reads TGTGCCACCAGCCCCCGTACGTCTGGGGCCAACGTCCTGACTTTC. Translation gives CATSPRTSGANVLTF.

The chain carries TRBV19 and TRBJ2-1, with D possibly matching TRBD1 (6 bases). This CDR3 has 16 amino acids. V was shortened by 6 bases and J by 4 bases, with 19 bases between the two germline ends. Germline V CDR1 and CDR2: LNHDA, SQIVND (reference sequence). This chain's CDR3 is CASSPGHPNQYNEQFF. The CDR3 coding sequence is TGTGCCAGTAGCCCGGGACATCCGAACCAATACAATGAGCAGTTCTTC.